The next 16 T cell receptor beta chains were all read from a single sample in a study of shared clonotypes between healthy human individuals. Produced via immunoSEQ multiplex PCR; TCRdb's table is partial and in-frame only. The data contain about 680,000 clones, around three quarters of them seen just once; the ten biggest clones take up 1.5% to 2%. Sequenced: memory CD4+ T cells sorted from blood. Subset: CD45RA-negative fraction. The receptors were gathered from a woman in her twenties or thirties in good health.

The chain recombines TRBV9 with TRBJ2-6, with 10 positions matching TRBD1. Germline CDR1 and CDR2: SGDLS and YYNGEE. There are 19 residues in the CDR3. V was clipped by 2 bases and J by 0 bases; unmatched bases: 8. The CDR3 DNA sequence: TGTGCCAGCAGCGTGAGAAGGGGACAGGGGACCTCTGGGGCCAACGTCCTGACTTTC. Amino acid sequence: CASSVRRGQGTSGANVLTF.

The chain employs TRBV12-5 and TRBJ1-2; D possibly corresponds to TRBD1 (5 bases). This CDR3 region has 13 residues. Germline loops: CDR1 LGHNT, CDR2 FRNRAP. The germline V and J ends were trimmed by 5 bases and 3 bases, with 10 bases remaining between them. The CDR3 nucleotides read TGTGCTAGTGGTCCGGGGCCCCACTATGGCTACACCTTC. Translating it yields CASGPGPHYGYTF.

J is TRBJ2-2 and V is TRBV5-1, with 10 bases matching TRBD2. In germline, CDR1 is SGHRS, CDR2 YFSETQ. Losses at the gene ends were 1 base for V and 6 bases for J; bases not matched to a gene: 9. This CDR3 region has 17 residues. The CDR3 is CASSLFTSGKVPGELFF. The CDR3, as DNA: TGCGCCAGCAGCTTGTTCACTAGCGGGAAGGTACCCGGGGAGCTGTTTTTT. Filled out from reference TRBV5-1 and TRBJ2-2, the complete variable domain reads KAGVTQTPRYLIKTRGQQVTLSCSPISGHRSVSWYQQTPGQGLQFLFEYFSETQRNKGNFPGRFSGRQFSNSRSEMNVSTLELGDSALYLCASSLFTSGKVPGELFFGEGSRLTVL.

This clone was found a few times. The rearrangement links TRBV19 to TRBJ1-1, with TRBD1 matching over 8 bases. After removal of 4 bases from V and 4 bases from J, the junction contained 8 bases not matched to a gene. The germline gives CDR1 LNHDA, CDR2 SQIVND (reference sequence). The CDR3 consists of 15 residues. This chain's CDR3 is CASSTTGGFGTEAFF. In nucleotides, the CDR3 is TGTGCCAGTAGTACCACAGGGGGGTTCGGCACTGAAGCTTTCTTT.

The genes are TRBV30 and TRBJ1-2; D is undetermined. Germline CDR1 GTSNPN, CDR2 SVGIG (reference sequence). V gave up 1 base and J gave up 6 bases, with 9 bases separating them. The CDR3 has 12 residues. This CDR3 is CAWSARDHGYTF. CDR3 sequence (DNA): TGTGCCTGGAGTGCCCGTGACCATGGCTACACCTTC.

This CDR3 reads CASSELFTGTEAFF. The CDR3 nucleotides read TGTGCCAGCAGTGAACTTTTTACAGGGACTGAAGCTTTCTTT. The chain joins TRBV6-1 to TRBJ1-1, with a weak D call TRBD1 (6 bases). The germline gives CDR1 MNHNS, CDR2 SASEGT. This CDR3 has 14 residues. V dropped 2 bases and J dropped 5 bases, with 12 bases sitting between them.

CDR3 DNA: TGTGCCTTCACCGGGACTAGCGGGAGGGCGGGGGAGCAGTACTTC. This sequence encodes CAFTGTSGRAGEQYF. The J gene is TRBJ2-7, the V gene TRBV30, with 16 bases fitting TRBD2. Losses at the gene ends were 7 bases for V and 7 bases for J; bases not matched to a gene: 10. Germline CDR1 is GTSNPN and CDR2 is SVGIG (reference sequence). The CDR3 spans 15 residues.

In this sample, this clone turned up a few times. This chain joins TRBV5-1 and TRBJ2-2; the D is unclear. The germline CDR1 and CDR2 sequences are SGHRS and YFSETQ. V was cut by 0 bases and J by 5 bases, with 11 bases left in between. The CDR3 spans 15 residues. The DNA of the CDR3 is TGCGCCAGCAGCTTGGTAGTGGCAGCAACCGGGGAGCTGTTTTTT. It codes for CASSLVVAATGELFF.

The table lists this clone with a count of one. V usage is TRBV6-5 and J usage is TRBJ2-7; TRBD2 agrees at 7 bases. Germline V lookup: CDR1 MNHEY, CDR2 SVGAGI. CDR3 length: 16 residues. V lost 2 bases to trimming and J lost 3 bases; unmatched junction nucleotides: 10. The DNA of the CDR3 is TGTGCCAGCAGTTACGTCTCTAGCGGTAGCGACTACGAGCAGTACTTC. Its protein is CASSYVSSGSDYEQYF.

The chain joins TRBV2 to TRBJ2-2; a weak D match, TRBD1 (5 bases). The V gene lost 4 bases and the J gene lost 3 bases, with 6 bases spanning the gap. The CDR3 has 13 residues. Per germline, CDR1 SNHLY and CDR2 FYNNEI. The CDR3 DNA follows: TGTGCCAGCAGTGGACAGCACACCGGGGAGCTGTTTTTT. It encodes CASSGQHTGELFF.

CDR3: CATRGYQETQYF. Here the CDR3 DNA reads TGTGCCACGCGGGGGTACCAAGAGACCCAGTACTTC. The V call is TRBV25-1, the J call TRBJ2-5; 7 nucleotides align to TRBD2. The V gene end was trimmed by 10 bases and the J gene end by 0 bases; junction bases not matched to a gene: 2. Germline CDR1 and CDR2: MGHDK and SYGVNS. The CDR3 totals 12 residues.

The chain is built from TRBV7-2 and TRBJ2-7; the match to TRBD2 covers 7 bases. J lost 3 bases, V lost 1 base, and 9 bases had no gene match. The length of the CDR3 is 16 residues. Germline V gene sequence: CDR1 SGHTA, CDR2 FQGNSA. The CDR3 region has the DNA TGTGCCAGCAGCTTAGTATGGGGGGAGGGAGGCTACGAGCAGTACTTC. This codes for CASSLVWGEGGYEQYF. Drawing the rest from reference TRBV7-2 and TRBJ2-7, the complete variable domain is GAGVSQSPSNKVTEKGKDVELRCDPISGHTALYWYRQSLGQGLEFLIYFQGNSAPDKSGLPSDRFSAERTGGSVSTLTIQRTQQEDSAVYLCASSLVWGEGGYEQYFGPGTRLTVT.

The chain uses TRBV10-2 and TRBJ2-6, with 10 nucleotides matching TRBD1. Germline assignment: CDR1 WSHSY and CDR2 SAAADI. The J segment lost 3 bases and the V segment lost 8 bases, leaving 10 bases of the junction unmatched. The CDR3 covers 17 residues. For the CDR3, the DNA is TGCGCCAGCGGTGGGACAGGGGTTAGGCATGGGGCCAACGTCCTGACTTTC. It translates to CASGGTGVRHGANVLTF.

This clone was seen a handful of times. V is TRBV25-1 and J is TRBJ1-5; maybe TRBD1 (6 bases). V was clipped by 4 bases and J by 3 bases, with 10 bases between them. The germline CDR1 and CDR2 sequences are MGHDK and SYGVNS. The CDR3 contains 14 residues. For the CDR3, the DNA is TGTGCCAGCAGTGCGGGGACACTCAATCAGCCCCAGCATTTT. This sequence encodes CASSAGTLNQPQHF.

The genes are TRBV11-2 and TRBJ2-2, with 8 bases that match TRBD1. This CDR3 region has 16 residues. Germline CDR1 SGHAT, CDR2 FQNNGV. Unmatched junction bases numbered 6, after V lost 6 bases and J lost 0 bases. The CDR3: CASRLLTGANTGELFF. CDR3 nucleotide sequence: TGTGCCAGCAGACTTTTGACAGGGGCGAACACCGGGGAGCTGTTTTTT.

This clone was observed a single time. This chain links TRBV28 with TRBJ1-5; 7 bases fit TRBD1. Germline V gives CDR1 MDHEN, CDR2 SYDVKM. CDR3 length: 15 amino acids. V shed 7 bases, J shed 1 base, and the junction held 7 bases outside the gene matches. The CDR3 sequence is CASTNRGGSNQPQHF. CDR3 nucleotide sequence: TGTGCCAGCACGAACAGGGGAGGGAGCAATCAGCCCCAGCATTTT.